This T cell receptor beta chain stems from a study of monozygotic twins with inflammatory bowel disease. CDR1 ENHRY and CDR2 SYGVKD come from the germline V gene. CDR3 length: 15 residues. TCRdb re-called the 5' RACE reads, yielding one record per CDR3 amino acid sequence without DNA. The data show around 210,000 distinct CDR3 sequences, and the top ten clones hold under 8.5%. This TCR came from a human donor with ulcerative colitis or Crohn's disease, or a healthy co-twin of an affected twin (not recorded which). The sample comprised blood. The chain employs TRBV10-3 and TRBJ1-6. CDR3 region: CAISDPRSPNSPLHF.